This record concerns one TCR beta chain sequence. Its cognate antigen is unknown. This CDR3 is also generated by other DNA sequences in the sample. From germline, CDR1 is SGHNT and CDR2 YYREEE (reference sequence). Trimming removed 1 base from V and 4 bases from J, with 8 bases in between. The CDR3 is 13 residues long. Here immunoSEQ multiplex PCR was the method, and the copy in TCRdb shows in-frame clones only, minus some. Among about a million clones listed, over 75% were seen once. This sample is drawn from a study of shared clonotypes between healthy human individuals. Study information: Ranging from 18 to 49 in age, donors were a couple of women and three men.

Study outcomes and limitations: Sequencing depth was predicted to influence how clonotypes are shared among donors.

The sequence was collected from a man younger than 35 in good health. Material: memory CD4+ T cells sorted from blood. The sample's subset: CD45RA-negative fraction. This rearrangement joins TRBV5-4 to TRBJ1-1; D gene uncertain. The CDR3 spells CASSLIGGTEAFF. DNA for the CDR3: TGTGCCAGCAGCTTGATCGGCGGCACTGAAGCTTTCTTT. The variable domain in full, completed from reference TRBV5-4 and TRBJ1-1, reads ETGVTQSPTHLIKTRGQQVTLRCSSQSGHNTVSWYQQALGQGPQFIFQYYREEENGRGNFPPRFSGLQFPNYSSELNVNALELDDSALYLCASSLIGGTEAFFGQGTRLTVV.